This T cell receptor beta chain was retrieved from a study of blood T cell repertoires in COVID-19. TCRdb's table, derived via immunoSEQ multiplex PCR, lists solely in-frame clones and lacks some. The sample carries fewer than 35,000 clones, approximately 90% recorded once. V dropped 3 bases and J dropped 2 bases, with 7 bases sitting between them. The CDR3 consists of 14 residues. CDR1 and CDR2 (germline): MDHEN, SYDVKM. The chain employs TRBV28 and TRBJ2-2, with no clear D. The TCR was taken from a man aged 50 to 60 with active or convalescent COVID-19. The sequenced sample consisted of peripheral blood. CDR3 residues: CASSFLANTGELFF. For the CDR3, the DNA is TGTGCCAGCAGTTTTCTGGCAAACACCGGGGAGCTGTTTTTT. Filled out from reference TRBV28 and TRBJ2-2, the complete variable domain reads DVKVTQSSRYLVKRTGEKVFLECVQDMDHENMFWYRQDPGLGLRLIYFSYDVKMKEKGDIPEGYSVSREKKERFSLILESASTNQTSMYLCASSFLANTGELFFGEGSRLTVL.